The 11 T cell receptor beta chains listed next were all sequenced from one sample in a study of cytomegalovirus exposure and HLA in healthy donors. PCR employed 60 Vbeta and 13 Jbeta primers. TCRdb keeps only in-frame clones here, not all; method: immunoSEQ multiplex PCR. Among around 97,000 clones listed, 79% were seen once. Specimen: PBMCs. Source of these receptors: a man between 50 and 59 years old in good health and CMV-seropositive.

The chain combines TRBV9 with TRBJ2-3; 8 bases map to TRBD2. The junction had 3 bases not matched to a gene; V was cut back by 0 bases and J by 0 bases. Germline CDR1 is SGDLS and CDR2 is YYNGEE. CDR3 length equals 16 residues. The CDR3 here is CASSVVLAASTDTQYF. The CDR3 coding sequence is TGTGCCAGCAGCGTAGTACTAGCGGCCAGCACAGATACGCAGTATTTT.

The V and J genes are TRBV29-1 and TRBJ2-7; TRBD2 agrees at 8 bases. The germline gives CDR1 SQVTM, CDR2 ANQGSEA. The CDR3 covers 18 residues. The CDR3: CSSVDGGSGATSSYEQYF. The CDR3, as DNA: TGCAGTAGCGTTGATGGAGGTAGCGGGGCCACAAGCTCCTACGAGCAGTACTTC.

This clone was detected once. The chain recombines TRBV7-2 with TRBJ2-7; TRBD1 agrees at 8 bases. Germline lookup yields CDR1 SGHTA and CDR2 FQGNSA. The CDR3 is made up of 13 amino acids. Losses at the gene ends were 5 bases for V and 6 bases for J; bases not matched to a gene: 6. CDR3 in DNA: TGTGCCAGCAGCCAAAGGACAGGGAGCGAGCAGTACTTC. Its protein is CASSQRTGSEQYF.

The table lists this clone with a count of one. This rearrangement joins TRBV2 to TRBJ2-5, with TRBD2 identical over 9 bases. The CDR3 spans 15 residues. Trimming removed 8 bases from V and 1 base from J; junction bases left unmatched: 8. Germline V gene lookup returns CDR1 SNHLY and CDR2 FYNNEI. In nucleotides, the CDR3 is TGTGCCAGCTGTTGTCTAGCGGGGACCCAAGAGACCCAGTACTTC. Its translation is CASCCLAGTQETQYF.

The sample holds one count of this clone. The CDR3 coding sequence is TGTGCCAGCAGCCAAGAACCCCCCCGACGGTGGGGAGCGGTAGATACGCAGTATTTT. It translates to CASSQEPPRRWGAVDTQYF. This sequence joins TRBV4-2 and TRBJ2-3; tentatively, D is TRBD2 (5 bases). The CDR3 runs to 19 residues. Looked up from germline, CDR1 is LGHNA and CDR2 is YNFKEQ. Trimming shortened V by 0 bases and J by 5 bases, and 24 bases separated the two germline ends.

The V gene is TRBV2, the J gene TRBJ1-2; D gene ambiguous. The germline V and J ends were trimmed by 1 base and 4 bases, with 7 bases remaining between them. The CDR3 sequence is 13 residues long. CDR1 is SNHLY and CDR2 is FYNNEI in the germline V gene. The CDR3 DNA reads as TGTGCCAGCAGTGAAGACAGCCTCTATGGCTACACCTTC. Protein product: CASSEDSLYGYTF.

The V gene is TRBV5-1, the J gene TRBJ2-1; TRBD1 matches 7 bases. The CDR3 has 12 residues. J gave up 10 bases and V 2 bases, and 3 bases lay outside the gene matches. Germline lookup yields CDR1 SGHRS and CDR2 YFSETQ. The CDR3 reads CASSLGGREQFF. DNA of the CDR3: TGCGCCAGCAGCTTAGGGGGCCGGGAGCAGTTCTTC.

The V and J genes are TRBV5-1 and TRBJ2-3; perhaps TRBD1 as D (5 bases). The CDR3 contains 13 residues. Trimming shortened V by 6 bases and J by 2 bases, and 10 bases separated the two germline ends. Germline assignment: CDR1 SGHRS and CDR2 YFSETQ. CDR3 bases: TGCGCCAGCACCTGGGGCCCCACAGATACGCAGTATTTT. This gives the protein CASTWGPTDTQYF.

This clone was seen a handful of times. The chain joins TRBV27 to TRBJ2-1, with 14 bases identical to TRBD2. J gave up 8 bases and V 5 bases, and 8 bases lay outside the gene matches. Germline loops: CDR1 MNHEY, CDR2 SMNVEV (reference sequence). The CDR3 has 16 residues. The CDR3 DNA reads TGTGCCAGCAGTCCACCGACTAGCGGGAGGGGGGATGAGCAGTTCTTC. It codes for CASSPPTSGRGDEQFF.

The CDR3 DNA reads TGTGCCAGCAGCTTTGGCGGGACTCCGGAGCAGTTCTTC. Its protein product is CASSFGGTPEQFF. The chain uses TRBV7-2 and TRBJ2-1; weak D call: TRBD2 (6 bases). V was clipped by 3 bases and J by 10 bases, with 13 bases between them. The CDR3 loop spans 13 amino acids. Germline values: CDR1 SGHTA, CDR2 FQGNSA. The variable domain in full, with the rest retrieved from reference TRBV7-2 and TRBJ2-1, is GAGVSQSPSNKVTEKGKDVELRCDPISGHTALYWYRQSLGQGLEFLIYFQGNSAPDKSGLPSDRFSAERTGGSVSTLTIQRTQQEDSAVYLCASSFGGTPEQFFGPGTRLTVL.

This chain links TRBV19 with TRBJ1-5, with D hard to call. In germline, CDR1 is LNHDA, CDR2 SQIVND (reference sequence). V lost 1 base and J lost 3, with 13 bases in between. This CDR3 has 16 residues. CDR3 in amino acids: CASSIVLHSNNQPQHF. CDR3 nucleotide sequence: TGTGCCAGTAGTATAGTTTTGCACAGTAACAATCAGCCCCAGCATTTT.